Below are 3 T cell receptor beta chains sequenced from a single sample in a study of cytomegalovirus exposure and HLA in healthy donors. Vbeta (60) and Jbeta (13) primers were used in the PCR. Sequenced by immunoSEQ multiplex PCR; TCRdb stores in-frame clones only, minus some. The sample has about 130,000 clones, over 70% seen once. The source material was PBMCs. These TCRs come from a woman between 45 and 65 years old in good health and CMV-seronegative.

This clone turned up a few times. The rearrangement joins TRBV7-9 to TRBJ2-7; perhaps TRBD1 as D (5 bases). Germline assignment: CDR1 SEHNR and CDR2 FQNEAQ (reference sequence). V lost 5 bases, J lost 3 bases, and 11 bases lay in between. The CDR3 has 13 amino acids. This CDR3 is CASSDRILYEQYF. The CDR3 bases are TGTGCCAGCAGCGACAGAATTCTCTACGAGCAGTACTTC.

This chain uses TRBV18 with TRBJ2-5, with 8 bases lining up with TRBD1. J was trimmed by 5 bases and V by 3 bases; bases with no gene match: 5. This CDR3 has 14 amino acids. Germline-derived CDR1 and CDR2 are KGHSH and LQKENI. DNA of the CDR3: TGTGCCAGCTCACCCGACAGGGGAAGGGAGACCCAGTACTTC. Its translation is CASSPDRGRETQYF.

This clone was counted a few times. Its ends do not fully match the called genes, so a read error is possible. The rearrangement uses TRBV7-9 and TRBJ2-4; TRBD1 might be the D (5 bases). The CDR3 sequence is 12 residues long. CDR1 is SEHNR, CDR2 FQNEAQ, per germline (reference sequence). CDR3 region: CSSRVQDNIQYF. CDR3 nucleotide sequence: TGTTCCAGCAGGGTCCAGGATAACATTCAGTACTTC. Together with reference TRBV7-9 and TRBJ2-4, the CDR3 gives the full variable domain: DTGVSQNPRHKITKRGQNVTFRCDPISEHNRLYWYRQTLGQGPEFLTYFQNEAQLEKSRLLSDRFSAERPKGSFSTLEIQRTEQGDSAMYLCSSRVQDNIQYFGAGTRLSVL.